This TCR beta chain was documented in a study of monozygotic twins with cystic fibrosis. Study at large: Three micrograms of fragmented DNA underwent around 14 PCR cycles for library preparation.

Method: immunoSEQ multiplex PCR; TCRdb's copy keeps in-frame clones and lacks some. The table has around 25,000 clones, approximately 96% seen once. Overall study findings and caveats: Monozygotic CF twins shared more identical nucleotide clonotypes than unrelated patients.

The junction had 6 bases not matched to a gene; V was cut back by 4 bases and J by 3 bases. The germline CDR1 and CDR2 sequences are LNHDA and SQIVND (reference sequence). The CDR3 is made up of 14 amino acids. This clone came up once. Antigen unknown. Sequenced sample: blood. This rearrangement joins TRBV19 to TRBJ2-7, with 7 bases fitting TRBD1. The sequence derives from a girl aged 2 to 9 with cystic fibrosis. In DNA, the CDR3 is TGTGCCAGTAGTACGACAGGGCGTAACTACGAGCAGTACTTC. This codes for CASSTTGRNYEQYF.